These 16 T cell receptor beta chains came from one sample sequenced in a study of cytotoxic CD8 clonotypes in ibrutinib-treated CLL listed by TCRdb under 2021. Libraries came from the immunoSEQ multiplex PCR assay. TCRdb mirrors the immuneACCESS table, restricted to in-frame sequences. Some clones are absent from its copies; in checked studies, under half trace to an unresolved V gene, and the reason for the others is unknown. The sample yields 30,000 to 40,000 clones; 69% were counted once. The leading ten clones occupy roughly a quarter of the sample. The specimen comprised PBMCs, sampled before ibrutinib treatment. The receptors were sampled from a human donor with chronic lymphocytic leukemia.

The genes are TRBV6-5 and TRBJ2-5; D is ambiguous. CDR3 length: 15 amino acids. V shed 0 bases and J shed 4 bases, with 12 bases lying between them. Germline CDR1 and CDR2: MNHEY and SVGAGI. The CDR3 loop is CASSYSGLTGETQYF. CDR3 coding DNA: TGTGCCAGCAGTTACTCGGGCCTAACCGGAGAGACCCAGTACTTC.

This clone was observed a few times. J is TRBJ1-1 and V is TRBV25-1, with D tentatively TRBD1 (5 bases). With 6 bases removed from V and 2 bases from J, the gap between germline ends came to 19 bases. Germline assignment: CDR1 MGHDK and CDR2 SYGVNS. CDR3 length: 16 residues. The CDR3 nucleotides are TGTGCCAGCAGAAGTCCAGGGCCCCCGGGAAACACTGAAGCTTTCTTT. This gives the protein CASRSPGPPGNTEAFF.

The CDR3 loop reads CASSLVAANTGELFF. CDR3 nucleotides: TGCGCCAGCAGCTTGGTTGCAGCGAACACCGGGGAGCTGTTTTTT. This chain connects TRBV5-1 to TRBJ2-2, with unresolved D. The CDR3 extends over 15 amino acids. Germline V CDR1 and CDR2: SGHRS, YFSETQ. Trimming took off 0 bases at V and 0 bases at J, with 6 bases between the two ends.

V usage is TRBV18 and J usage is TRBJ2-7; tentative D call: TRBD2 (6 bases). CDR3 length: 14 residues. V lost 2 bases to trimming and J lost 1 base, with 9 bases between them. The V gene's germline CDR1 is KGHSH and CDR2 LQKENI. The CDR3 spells CASSPRRDSYEQYF. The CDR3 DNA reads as TGTGCCAGCTCACCAAGGCGGGATTCCTACGAGCAGTACTTC. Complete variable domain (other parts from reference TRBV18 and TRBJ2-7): NAGVMQNPRHLVRRRGQEARLRCSPMKGHSHVYWYRQLPEEGLKFMVYLQKENIIDESGMPKERFSAEFPKEGPSILRIQQVVRGDSAAYFCASSPRRDSYEQYFGPGTRLTVT.

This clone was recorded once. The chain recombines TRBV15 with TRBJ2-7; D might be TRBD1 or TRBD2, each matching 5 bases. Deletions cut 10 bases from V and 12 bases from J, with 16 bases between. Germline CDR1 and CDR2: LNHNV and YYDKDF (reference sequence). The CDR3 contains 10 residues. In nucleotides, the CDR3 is TGTGCCAGGATGGGGCGGACTGGGTACTTC. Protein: CARMGRTGYF.

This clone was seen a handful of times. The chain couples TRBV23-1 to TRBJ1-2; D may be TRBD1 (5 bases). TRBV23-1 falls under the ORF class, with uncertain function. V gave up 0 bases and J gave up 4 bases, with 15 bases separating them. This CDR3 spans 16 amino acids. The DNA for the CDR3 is TGCGCCAGCAGTCAATCGTCGGTGGGCAGGGCCTATGGCTACACCTTC. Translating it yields CASSQSSVGRAYGYTF.

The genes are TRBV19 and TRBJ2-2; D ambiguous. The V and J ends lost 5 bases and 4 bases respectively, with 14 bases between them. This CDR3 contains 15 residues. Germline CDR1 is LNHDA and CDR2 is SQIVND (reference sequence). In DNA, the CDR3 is TGTGCCAGTAGTTCGACCGTCGTGCGCACCGGGGAGCTGTTTTTT. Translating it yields CASSSTVVRTGELFF.

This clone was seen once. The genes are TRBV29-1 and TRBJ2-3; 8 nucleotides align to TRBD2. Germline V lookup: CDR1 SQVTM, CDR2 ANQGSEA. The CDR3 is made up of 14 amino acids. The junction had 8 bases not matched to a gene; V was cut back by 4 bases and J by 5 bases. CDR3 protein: CSVVIGTRVDTQYF. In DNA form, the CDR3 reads TGCAGCGTTGTGATAGGGACTAGAGTAGATACGCAGTATTTT.

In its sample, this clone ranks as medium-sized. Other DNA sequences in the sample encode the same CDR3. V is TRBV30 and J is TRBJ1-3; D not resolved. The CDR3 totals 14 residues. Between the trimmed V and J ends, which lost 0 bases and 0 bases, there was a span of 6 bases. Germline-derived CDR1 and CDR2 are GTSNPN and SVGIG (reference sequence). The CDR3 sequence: CAWSVGGSGNTIYF. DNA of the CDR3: TGTGCCTGGAGTGTAGGCGGCTCTGGAAACACCATATATTTT.

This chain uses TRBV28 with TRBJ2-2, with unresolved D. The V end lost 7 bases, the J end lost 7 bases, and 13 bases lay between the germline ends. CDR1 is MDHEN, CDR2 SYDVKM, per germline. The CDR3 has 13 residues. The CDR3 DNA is TGTGCCAGCATCGCTCTCCCGGGCGGGGAGCTGTTTTTT. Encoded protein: CASIALPGGELFF.

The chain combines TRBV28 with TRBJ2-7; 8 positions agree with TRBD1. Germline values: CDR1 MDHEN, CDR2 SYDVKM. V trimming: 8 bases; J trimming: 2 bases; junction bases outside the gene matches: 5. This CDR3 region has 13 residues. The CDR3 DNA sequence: TGTGCCAGCTCCAGGACAGGGCCCTACGAGCAGTACTTC. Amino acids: CASSRTGPYEQYF.

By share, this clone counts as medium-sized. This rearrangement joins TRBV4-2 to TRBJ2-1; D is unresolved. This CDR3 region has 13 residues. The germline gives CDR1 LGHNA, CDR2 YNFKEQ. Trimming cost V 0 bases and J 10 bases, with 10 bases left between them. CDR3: CASSQDKRQEQFF. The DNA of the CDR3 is TGTGCCAGCAGCCAAGATAAGCGCCAGGAGCAGTTCTTC.

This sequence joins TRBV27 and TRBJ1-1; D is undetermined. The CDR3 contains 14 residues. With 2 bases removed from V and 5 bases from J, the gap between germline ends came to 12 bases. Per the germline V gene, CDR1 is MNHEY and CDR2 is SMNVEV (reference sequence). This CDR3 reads CASSLGKGGTEAFF. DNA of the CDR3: TGTGCCAGCAGTTTAGGTAAGGGAGGGACTGAAGCTTTCTTT.

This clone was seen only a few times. The CDR3 bases are TGTGCCAGCAGTTCCGGGGGGTATCAACTAGTAAGATATGGCTACACCTTC. Amino acid sequence: CASSSGGYQLVRYGYTF. V usage is TRBV28 and J usage is TRBJ1-2; D is possibly TRBD1 (5 bases). The germline V and J ends were trimmed by 4 bases and 5 bases, with 23 bases remaining between them. This CDR3 has 17 amino acids. CDR1 is MDHEN, CDR2 SYDVKM, per germline.

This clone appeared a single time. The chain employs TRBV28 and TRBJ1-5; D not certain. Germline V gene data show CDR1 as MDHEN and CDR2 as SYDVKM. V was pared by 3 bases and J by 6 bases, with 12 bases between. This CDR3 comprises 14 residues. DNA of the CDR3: TGTGCCAGCAGTTTGGGGAGGGATGCTCAGCCCCAGCATTTT. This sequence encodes CASSLGRDAQPQHF.

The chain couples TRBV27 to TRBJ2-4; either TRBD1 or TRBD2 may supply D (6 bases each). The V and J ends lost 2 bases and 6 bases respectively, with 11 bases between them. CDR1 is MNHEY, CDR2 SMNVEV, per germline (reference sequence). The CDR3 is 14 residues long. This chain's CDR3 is CASSLRGDGNIQYF. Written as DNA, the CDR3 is TGTGCCAGCAGTTTAAGGGGGGATGGAAACATTCAGTACTTC.